These T cell receptor beta chains were read from a single sample in a study of shared clonotypes between healthy human individuals. Generated by immunoSEQ multiplex PCR, the TCRdb table keeps only in-frame clones and is missing some. The sample consists of about 820,000 clones, 80% to 95% of them appearing once. The specimen sequenced was naive CD8+ T cells sorted from blood. These receptors originate from a man aged 25-45 years in good health. Both conserved end residues are part of each CDR3. The D gene is left open where the match is weak. Clone size is stated in some rows and not others, as once, few, many or a class when expanded.

V gene: TRBV5-3
D gene: TRBD1
J gene: TRBJ2-5
clone size: NA
CDR3 protein: CARSSRDRDQETQYF
CDR3 DNA: TGTGCCAGAAGCTCCCGGGACAGGGACCAAGAGACCCAGTACTTC

V gene: TRBV7-9
D gene: TRBD2
J gene: TRBJ2-7
clone size: NA
CDR3 protein: CASMGSGSSYEQYF
CDR3 DNA: TGTGCCAGCATGGGTAGCGGGAGCTCCTACGAGCAGTACTTC

V gene: TRBV4-2
D gene: TRBD2
J gene: TRBJ2-3
clone size: NA
CDR3 protein: CASSQEKLGLAGSDTQYF
CDR3 DNA: TGTGCCAGCAGCCAAGAAAAACTGGGACTAGCGGGATCGGATACGCAGTATTTT

V gene: TRBV7-7
D gene: TRBD2
J gene: TRBJ2-1
clone size: NA
CDR3 protein: CASSHTSGRVNEQFF
CDR3 DNA: TGTGCCAGCAGTCATACTAGCGGGAGAGTTAATGAGCAGTTCTTC

V gene: TRBV7-9
D gene: NA
J gene: TRBJ1-2
clone size: NA
CDR3 protein: CASSLAVGGYTF
CDR3 DNA: TGTGCCAGCAGCTTAGCAGTTGGTGGCTACACCTTC

V gene: TRBV6-6
D gene: NA
J gene: TRBJ1-2
clone size: few
CDR3 protein: CASSTDRNYGYTF
CDR3 DNA: TGTGCCAGCAGTACCGACAGAAACTATGGCTACACCTTC

V gene: TRBV15
D gene: NA
J gene: TRBJ2-7
clone size: once
CDR3 protein: CATSNTGQSTYEQYF
CDR3 DNA: TGTGCCACCAGCAACACAGGGCAATCGACCTACGAGCAGTACTTC

V gene: TRBV7-9
D gene: NA
J gene: TRBJ2-7
clone size: NA
CDR3 protein: CASSADSSYEQYF
CDR3 DNA: TGTGCCAGCAGCGCAGACAGCTCCTACGAGCAGTACTTC

V gene: TRBV28
D gene: TRBD2
J gene: TRBJ2-1
clone size: NA
CDR3 protein: CASSFSAGASNEQFF
CDR3 DNA: TGTGCCAGCAGTTTCTCAGCGGGAGCATCAAATGAGCAGTTCTTC

V gene: TRBV27
D gene: NA
J gene: TRBJ2-1
clone size: NA
CDR3 protein: CASSLSTLSNEQFF
CDR3 DNA: TGTGCCAGCAGTTTATCGACTTTGTCGAATGAGCAGTTCTTC

V gene: TRBV9
D gene: TRBD1
J gene: TRBJ1-1
clone size: NA
CDR3 protein: CASSVGGTANTEAFF
CDR3 DNA: TGTGCCAGCAGCGTAGGGGGGACAGCGAACACTGAAGCTTTCTTT

V gene: TRBV28
D gene: NA
J gene: TRBJ2-5
clone size: NA
CDR3 protein: CASSPGGGVETQYF
CDR3 DNA: TGTGCCAGCAGTCCCGGTGGGGGAGTGGAGACCCAGTACTTC

V gene: TRBV19
D gene: NA
J gene: TRBJ2-1
clone size: NA
CDR3 protein: CASTPSGWGRGNEQFF
CDR3 DNA: TGTGCCAGTACCCCATCCGGGTGGGGCCGAGGCAATGAGCAGTTCTTC

V gene: TRBV6-6
D gene: NA
J gene: TRBJ2-3
clone size: NA
CDR3 protein: CASSYSTPSADTQYF
CDR3 DNA: TGTGCCAGCAGTTACTCGACTCCCTCTGCAGATACGCAGTATTTT

V gene: TRBV25-1
D gene: TRBD1
J gene: TRBJ2-5
clone size: once
CDR3 protein: CASSPWEAGTGSWETQYF
CDR3 DNA: TGTGCCAGCAGTCCGTGGGAGGCCGGGACAGGGTCGTGGGAGACCCAGTACTTC

V gene: TRBV28
D gene: TRBD1
J gene: TRBJ2-7
clone size: once
CDR3 protein: CASSVGDSSYEQYF
CDR3 DNA: TGTGCCAGCAGTGTAGGGGACAGCTCCTACGAGCAGTACTTC

V gene: TRBV7-9
D gene: TRBD1
J gene: TRBJ1-2
clone size: NA
CDR3 protein: CASSPSPSGRGYGYTF
CDR3 DNA: TGTGCCAGCAGCCCGTCGCCCTCGGGCAGGGGGTATGGCTACACCTTC

V gene: TRBV13
D gene: NA
J gene: TRBJ1-1
clone size: NA
CDR3 protein: CASSLDGNTEAFF
CDR3 DNA: TGTGCCAGCAGCTTAGACGGTAACACTGAAGCTTTCTTT

V gene: TRBV7-2
D gene: NA
J gene: TRBJ2-7
clone size: NA
CDR3 protein: CASSLNSLYEQYF
CDR3 DNA: TGTGCCAGCAGCTTAAACAGTCTCTACGAGCAGTACTTC

V gene: TRBV29-1
D gene: TRBD1
J gene: TRBJ2-3
clone size: NA
CDR3 protein: CSVEGGAGGLADTQYF
CDR3 DNA: TGCAGCGTTGAAGGGGGGGCAGGGGGCTTGGCAGATACGCAGTATTTT

V gene: TRBV5-4
D gene: NA
J gene: TRBJ2-5
clone size: few
CDR3 protein: CASSLVGGIQETQYF
CDR3 DNA: TGTGCCAGCAGCTTGGTAGGCGGGATCCAAGAGACCCAGTACTTC

V gene: TRBV7-9
D gene: NA
J gene: TRBJ2-7
clone size: NA
CDR3 protein: CASSSNGPWEYYEQYF
CDR3 DNA: TGTGCCAGCAGCTCCAACGGTCCTTGGGAATACTACGAGCAGTACTTC

V gene: TRBV27
D gene: NA
J gene: TRBJ2-1
clone size: NA
CDR3 protein: CASSLGAGDSPEQFF
CDR3 DNA: TGTGCCAGCAGTTTGGGGGCGGGAGACTCCCCCGAGCAGTTCTTC

V gene: TRBV7-9
D gene: NA
J gene: TRBJ1-2
clone size: NA
CDR3 protein: CASSFSMRVYGYTF
CDR3 DNA: TGTGCCAGCAGCTTCTCTATGAGAGTCTATGGCTACACCTTC

V gene: TRBV28
D gene: TRBD1
J gene: TRBJ2-7
clone size: NA
CDR3 protein: CASSQTGDEQYF
CDR3 DNA: TGTGCCAGCAGTCAAACAGGGGACGAGCAGTACTTC

V gene: TRBV11-2
D gene: NA
J gene: TRBJ1-5
clone size: NA
CDR3 protein: CASSLQGNSNQPQHF
CDR3 DNA: TGTGCCAGCAGCCTACAGGGTAATAGCAATCAGCCCCAGCATTTT

V gene: TRBV11-2
D gene: NA
J gene: TRBJ2-3
clone size: NA
CDR3 protein: CASSLIGGDTQYF
CDR3 DNA: TGTGCCAGCAGCTTAATAGGCGGAGATACGCAGTATTTT

V gene: TRBV11-3
D gene: TRBD1
J gene: TRBJ2-7
clone size: NA
CDR3 protein: CASSLVRGDRLSYEQYF
CDR3 DNA: TGTGCCAGCAGCTTAGTGAGGGGGGACAGGCTTTCGTACGAGCAGTACTTC

V gene: TRBV11-2
D gene: NA
J gene: TRBJ2-1
clone size: NA
CDR3 protein: CASSQERGNEQFF
CDR3 DNA: TGTGCCAGCAGCCAAGAAAGGGGAAATGAGCAGTTCTTC

V gene: TRBV27
D gene: NA
J gene: TRBJ2-4
clone size: NA
CDR3 protein: CASSPFTGLAAKNIQYF
CDR3 DNA: TGTGCCAGCAGTCCCTTCACAGGGCTCGCGGCCAAAAACATTCAGTACTTC

V gene: TRBV7-9
D gene: TRBD1
J gene: TRBJ2-3
clone size: NA
CDR3 protein: CASSEDRASTDTQYF
CDR3 DNA: TGTGCCAGCAGTGAAGACAGGGCTAGCACAGATACGCAGTATTTT

V gene: TRBV5-4
D gene: NA
J gene: TRBJ2-3
clone size: NA
CDR3 protein: CASSLAQRGGDTQYF
CDR3 DNA: TGTGCCAGCAGCTTGGCGCAGAGAGGAGGAGATACGCAGTATTTT

V gene: TRBV27
D gene: NA
J gene: TRBJ2-7
clone size: NA
CDR3 protein: CASSYRGGRLQYF
CDR3 DNA: TGTGCCAGCAGTTACCGCGGAGGGAGGTTACAGTACTTC

V gene: TRBV5-4
D gene: NA
J gene: TRBJ1-2
clone size: NA
CDR3 protein: CASSLGGADYGYTF
CDR3 DNA: TGTGCCAGCAGCTTGGGGGGCGCGGACTATGGCTACACCTTC

V gene: TRBV5-1
D gene: TRBD2
J gene: TRBJ2-5
clone size: NA
CDR3 protein: CASSLALAGSWETQYF
CDR3 DNA: TGCGCCAGCAGCTTGGCACTAGCGGGTAGTTGGGAGACCCAGTACTTC

V gene: TRBV7-2
D gene: NA
J gene: TRBJ2-7
clone size: NA
CDR3 protein: CASSTHQDRNEQYF
CDR3 DNA: TGTGCCAGCAGCACCCACCAGGATAGGAATGAGCAGTACTTC

V gene: TRBV28
D gene: NA
J gene: TRBJ1-5
clone size: NA
CDR3 protein: CASSLRGGAFGGNQPQHF
CDR3 DNA: TGTGCCAGCAGTTTAAGAGGGGGAGCCTTCGGCGGGAATCAGCCCCAGCATTTT

V gene: TRBV28
D gene: TRBD1
J gene: TRBJ2-7
clone size: NA
CDR3 protein: CASSTPGQGNAYEQYF
CDR3 DNA: TGTGCCAGCAGTACACCCGGACAGGGGAACGCCTACGAGCAGTACTTC

V gene: TRBV30
D gene: NA
J gene: TRBJ2-7
clone size: NA
CDR3 protein: CAWSVGPGYEQYF
CDR3 DNA: TGTGCCTGGAGTGTAGGCCCGGGATACGAGCAGTACTTC

V gene: TRBV5-6
D gene: NA
J gene: TRBJ1-5
clone size: NA
CDR3 protein: CASTFFGALNQPQHF
CDR3 DNA: TGTGCCAGCACTTTTTTCGGGGCCCTCAATCAGCCCCAGCATTTT

V gene: TRBV11-2
D gene: NA
J gene: TRBJ2-5
clone size: NA
CDR3 protein: CASSFMGQETQYF
CDR3 DNA: TGTGCCAGCAGCTTTATGGGGCAAGAGACCCAGTACTTC

V gene: TRBV19
D gene: NA
J gene: TRBJ1-2
clone size: NA
CDR3 protein: CASSVYSYGYTF
CDR3 DNA: TGTGCCAGTAGTGTATACAGCTATGGCTACACCTTC

V gene: TRBV6-5
D gene: NA
J gene: TRBJ2-1
clone size: NA
CDR3 protein: CASSLGHPYNEQFF
CDR3 DNA: TGTGCCAGCAGTCTGGGACACCCATACAATGAGCAGTTCTTC

V gene: TRBV7-9
D gene: NA
J gene: TRBJ2-7
clone size: NA
CDR3 protein: CASSGTDRREQYF
CDR3 DNA: TGTGCCAGCAGCGGGACGGACAGACGCGAGCAGTACTTC

V gene: TRBV10-3
D gene: NA
J gene: TRBJ2-1
clone size: NA
CDR3 protein: CAISPPGYNEQFF
CDR3 DNA: TGTGCCATCAGCCCCCCAGGGTACAATGAGCAGTTCTTC

V gene: TRBV10-2
D gene: NA
J gene: TRBJ1-1
clone size: NA
CDR3 protein: CASSDPETEAFF
CDR3 DNA: TGCGCCAGCAGTGATCCAGAGACTGAAGCTTTCTTT